This note documents a single TCR beta chain sequence. What it binds is unknown. Between the trimmed V and J ends, which lost 2 bases and 0 bases, there was a span of 8 bases. The CDR3 has 14 amino acids. Germline V gene lookup returns CDR1 KGHSH and CDR2 LQKENI. The study's library attached unique molecular identifiers to single cDNA molecules. From the RACE reads, TCRdb called clonotypes with MiXCR, one entry per CDR3 protein. The sample carries some 380,000 distinct CDR3 sequences, roughly 4.8% recorded once. This sample was taken from a study of human T cells and chemical hapten exposure. The overall study: Patch tests applied 0.01% DPC to the upper back, read at 6 days. Regarding the study as a whole: Sensitizing to DPC left TCRs with a frequency above 1 in 1000 unaltered.

Time point noted: patch test 1, 2 weeks after DPC sensitization. Treatment: therapeutic diphenylcyclopropenone sensitization with weekly scalp DPC. The sequence was obtained from a woman between 45 and 65 years old with alopecia areata. Some clones in this sample may be carry-over from other donors' samples. Sequenced here: whole blood, sampled in connection with sensitization to the hapten diphenylcyclopropenone (DPC). The chain joins TRBV18 to TRBJ2-7, with D perhaps matching TRBD2 (6 bases). CDR3 protein: CASSPSGASYEQYF. CDR3 in DNA: TGTGCCAGCTCACCATCGGGAGCCTCCTACGAGCAGTACTTC.